This T cell receptor beta chain appears in the sequencing data of a study of cytomegalovirus exposure and HLA in healthy donors. The wider study: As an earlier analysis found, around 200 million T cells yielded fewer than 130 million unique TCR beta sequences. General study points: Prior analysis indicated that the majority of TCR beta V segments exhibited productivity approximately 87% or approximately 30% of the time.

This CDR3 has 18 residues. CDR1 and CDR2 (germline): LNHDA, SQIVND (reference sequence). V dropped 3 bases and J dropped 2; count of bases not matched to a gene: 10. PCR involved 60 Vbeta and 13 Jbeta primers. Original handling: Roughly 11 million shared chains were among tens of millions of unique TCR beta chains counted in a later analysis. Generated by immunoSEQ multiplex PCR, the TCRdb table keeps only in-frame clones and is missing some. V and J calls and clone size follow that table, whereas D and trimming were derived from the DNA. The repertoire consists of approximately 72,000 clones, with 60% to 85% occurring once and the leading ten covering 4.5% to 7%. Only one count was recorded for this clone. Its cognate antigen is unknown.

The sequencing input was PBMCs. The rearrangement uses TRBV19 and TRBJ1-5; 10 bases match TRBD1. The sequence derives from a male donor in good health and CMV-seropositive. This CDR3 reads CASSIPRTGGYRNQPQHF. DNA for the CDR3: TGTGCCAGTAGTATCCCCCGGACAGGGGGGTATCGCAATCAGCCCCAGCATTTT. The whole variable domain, filled in from reference TRBV19 and TRBJ1-5, reads DGGITQSPKYLFRKEGQNVTLSCEQNLNHDAMYWYRQDPGQGLRLIYYSQIVNDFQKGDIAEGYSVSREKKESFPLTVTSAQKNPTAFYLCASSIPRTGGYRNQPQHFGDGTRLSIL.